The sample holds many counts of the clone carrying this T cell receptor (beta chain). Together with a sample-barcoded 5' primer, a J-beta primer mix was included in a second PCR lasting roughly 6 to 12 cycles. TCRdb independently ran MiXCR on the 5' RACE reads; one entry per CDR3 protein. Of about 800,000 distinct CDR3 sequences listed, around 25% are singletons. This sample is drawn from a study of blood T cells in healthy people across ages. This CDR3 has 13 residues. Germline V gives CDR1 KGHDR, CDR2 SFDVKD. Trimming stripped 2 bases from V and 3 bases from J, with 7 bases between. The same sample was also used in a study of T cells of mothers and their children.

The chain combines TRBV24-1 with TRBJ2-7; D remains unclear. The receptor was isolated from a boy aged 5-17 years in good health. Specimen: blood. The CDR3 loop is CATSDWPNYEQYF. For the CDR3, the DNA is TGTGCCACCAGTGATTGGCCGAACTACGAGCAGTACTTC.